The 19 T cell receptor beta chains listed next were all sequenced from one sample in a study of regulatory T cells in long-lasting Graves disease. Time point noted: newly diagnosed GD, antithyroid drugs for less than 3 months. PBMC-extracted RNA yielded the TCR library. Assembly of TCR beta libraries relied on iRepertoire HTBI primers together with Arm-PCR of CDR3 regions. TCRdb re-called the multiplex PCR reads through MiXCR, storing one row per CDR3 protein. The sample lists about 400,000 distinct CDR3 sequences; about 16% were seen once. These data also featured in a second study, about T cells in Graves' hyperthyroidism and ophthalmopathy.

The sample consisted of peripheral blood mononuclear cells (PBMCs), taken at new diagnosis, from a patient treated with antithyroid drugs. Receptors originate from a woman aged 18-29 years with Graves disease.

The table lists this clonotype with many counts. The CDR3 DNA follows: TGTGCCAGCAGTTACAGCTCCGGGACAGGGGTAGGGACCCAGTACTTC. Encoded protein: CASSYSSGTGVGTQYF. The chain recombines TRBV28 with TRBJ2-5; TRBD1 aligns across 10 bases. With V trimmed by 4 bases and J by 7 bases, 12 bases remained unmatched. This CDR3 region has 16 residues. Germline CDR1 and CDR2: MDHEN and SYDVKM.

The rearrangement uses TRBV27 and TRBJ2-1, with no clear D. This CDR3 has 16 residues. Per the germline V gene, CDR1 is MNHEY and CDR2 is SMNVEV (reference sequence). The V and J ends lost 0 bases and 5 bases respectively, with 14 bases between them. Here the CDR3 DNA reads TGTGCCAGCAGTTTATCGGCCCAGTGGGGTAACAATGAGCAGTTCTTC. Translating gives CASSLSAQWGNNEQFF.

The table lists this clonotype with many counts. The J gene is TRBJ2-7, the V gene TRBV20-1, with D tentatively TRBD2 (7 bases). The CDR3 consists of 11 residues. From germline, CDR1 is DFQATT and CDR2 SNEGSKA (reference sequence). The CDR3 region has the DNA TGCAGCGGGGGGCCCTCCTACGAGCAGTACTTC. As protein: CSGGPSYEQYF.

A few counts support this clonotype. Just one base apart from a much larger clone, this may be a read error. V and J are TRBV5-5 and TRBJ2-7; the match to TRBD2 covers 8 bases. This CDR3 comprises 15 residues. The ends lost 3 bases at V and 0 bases at J; junction bases unmatched: 5. Germline CDR1 SGHKS, CDR2 YYEKEE (reference sequence). CDR3 bases: TGTGCCAGCAGCTCGGGCAGCGGGAGCTCCTACGAGCAGTACTTC. Translation: CASSSGSGSSYEQYF. Using reference TRBV5-5 and TRBJ2-7 for the parts outside the CDR3, the full variable domain is DAGVTQSPTHLIKTRGQQVTLRCSPISGHKSVSWYQQVLGQGPQFIFQYYEKEERGRGNFPDRFSARQFPNYSSELNVNALLLGDSALYLCASSSGSGSSYEQYFGPGTRLTVT.

The table lists this clonotype with a few counts. V and J are TRBV29-1 and TRBJ1-1; D remains unclear. The CDR3 loop spans 11 amino acids. V was trimmed by 7 bases and J by 6 bases, leaving 12 bases between them. Germline CDR1 SQVTM, CDR2 ANQGSEA. The DNA for the CDR3 is TGCAGCGCGGCCCCAGCCTCTGAAGCTTTCTTT. Translation: CSAAPASEAFF.

This clonotype was seen many times. V usage is TRBV3-1 and J usage is TRBJ2-1, with 11 bases matching TRBD2. CDR1 and CDR2 from the germline V gene are LGHDT and YNNKEL (reference sequence). There are 16 residues in the CDR3. Unmatched junction bases numbered 3, after V lost 0 bases and J lost 5 bases. The CDR3 nucleotides read TGTGCCAGCAGCCAAGAAAGACTAGCGGGGAACAATGAGCAGTTCTTC. Translation: CASSQERLAGNNEQFF.

This clonotype showed up many times. The V gene is TRBV5-1, the J gene TRBJ2-2; D is possibly TRBD1 (5 bases). Germline assignment: CDR1 SGHRS and CDR2 YFSETQ. CDR3 length: 15 amino acids. V gave up 0 bases and J gave up 2 bases, with 8 bases separating them. The CDR3 reads CASSLAGQNTGELFF. CDR3 DNA sequence: TGCGCCAGCAGCTTGGCCGGACAAAACACCGGGGAGCTGTTTTTT.

V gene TRBV6-1 combines with J gene TRBJ1-2; D unresolved. CDR3 length: 13 amino acids. CDR1 and CDR2 from the germline V gene are MNHNS and SASEGT. The germline V and J ends were trimmed by 2 bases and 4 bases, with 8 bases remaining between them. CDR3 region: CASSENRGYGYTF. For the CDR3, the DNA is TGTGCCAGCAGTGAAAACCGAGGCTATGGCTACACCTTC.

This clonotype has just a few counts. The chain uses TRBV27 and TRBJ1-5, with 10 bases identical to TRBD1. This CDR3 region has 18 residues. With 5 bases clipped from V and 5 bases from J, the junction kept 15 bases outside the gene matches. Germline CDR1 reads MNHEY; CDR2 reads SMNVEV (reference sequence). The CDR3 nucleotides read TGTGCCAGCAGTCCCCACCTACAGGGACAGGGGATGGATCAGCCCCAGCATTTT. Protein product: CASSPHLQGQGMDQPQHF.

This chain connects TRBV11-2 to TRBJ2-3; 7 bases are shared with TRBD2. The CDR3 runs 14 residues. Looked up from germline, CDR1 is SGHAT and CDR2 is FQNNGV. The junction had 9 bases not matched to a gene; V was cut back by 5 bases and J by 7 bases. The CDR3 reads CASSLNPSGNTQYF. CDR3 sequence (DNA): TGTGCCAGCAGCCTAAACCCAAGCGGGAATACGCAGTATTTT. The variable domain in full, completed from reference TRBV11-2 and TRBJ2-3, reads EAGVAQSPRYKIIEKRQSVAFWCNPISGHATLYWYQQILGQGPKLLIQFQNNGVVDDSQLPKDRFSAERLKGVDSTLKIQPAKLEDSAVYLCASSLNPSGNTQYFGPGTRLTVL.

This clonotype was observed at least ten times. The V call is TRBV6-1, the J call TRBJ2-3; 10 bases align to TRBD1. This CDR3 is built from 15 residues. Losses at the gene ends were 6 bases for V and 0 bases for J; bases not matched to a gene: 3. Germline CDR1 is MNHNS and CDR2 is SASEGT. The chain's CDR3 is CASRRDRGSTDTQYF. CDR3 nucleotides: TGTGCCAGCAGGAGGGACAGGGGAAGCACAGATACGCAGTATTTT.

V usage is TRBV20-1 and J usage is TRBJ1-5; D ambiguous. Between the trimmed V and J ends, which lost 2 bases and 2 bases, there was a span of 13 bases. CDR1 is DFQATT, CDR2 SNEGSKA, per germline (reference sequence). CDR3 size: 15 residues. The CDR3 protein is CSARSGYGGNQPQHF. The CDR3, as DNA: TGCAGTGCTAGATCGGGTTATGGTGGCAATCAGCCCCAGCATTTT.

The J gene is TRBJ2-1, the V gene TRBV6-2 or TRBV6-3; TRBD2 might be the D (5 bases). V was shortened by 5 bases and J by 9 bases, with 14 bases between the two germline ends. Looked up from germline, CDR1 is MNHEY and CDR2 is SVGEGT. This CDR3 contains 13 residues. The CDR3 loop is CASSSGEGGEQFF. For the CDR3, the DNA is TGTGCCAGCAGTAGCGGAGAAGGTGGTGAGCAGTTCTTC.

This clonotype was seen repeatedly, ten times or more. The chain links TRBV12-3 or TRBV12-4 to TRBJ2-2; 8 nucleotides align to TRBD1. The CDR3 covers 14 residues. Losses at the gene ends were 5 bases for V and 5 bases for J; bases not matched to a gene: 4. The CDR3 DNA reads as TGTGCCAGCAGTCGACAGGGGTGGACCGGGGAGCTGTTTTTT. Residues: CASSRQGWTGELFF.

A few counts support this clonotype. This chain connects TRBV6-1 to TRBJ2-6; either TRBD1 or TRBD2 may supply D (5 bases each). This CDR3 comprises 18 residues. V lost 2 bases and J lost 0, with 14 bases in between. Germline-derived CDR1 and CDR2 are MNHNS and SASEGT. The CDR3 coding sequence is TGTGCCAGCAGTGAAATGAGGGACCTGTCCTCTGGGGCCAACGTCCTGACTTTC. Translating it yields CASSEMRDLSSGANVLTF.

Details on this clonotype: A much more abundant neighbour one base away suggests this may be a read error. The chain links TRBV3-1 to TRBJ2-1; 9 bases line up with TRBD2. Germline values: CDR1 LGHDT, CDR2 YNNKEL (reference sequence). Trimming at V came to 3 bases and at J to 2 bases, leaving 8 bases not matched to a gene. The CDR3 covers 17 residues. For the CDR3, the DNA is TGTGCCAGCAGCCAGGTAGCGGGGGAGTTACCCTACAATGAGCAGTTCTTC. Protein sequence: CASSQVAGELPYNEQFF.

This clonotype was seen repeatedly, ten times or more. This chain uses TRBV2 with TRBJ1-1; TRBD1 matches at 7 bases. The CDR3 is 14 residues long. The V gene's germline CDR1 is SNHLY and CDR2 FYNNEI. Unmatched junction bases numbered 3, after V lost 4 bases and J lost 1 base. CDR3 protein: CASSARGGNTEAFF. As DNA, the CDR3 is TGTGCCAGCAGTGCCAGGGGGGGGAACACTGAAGCTTTCTTT.

This clonotype came up many times. This chain uses TRBV20-1 with TRBJ2-3; D call uncertain. This CDR3 region has 13 residues. Germline V gene data show CDR1 as DFQATT and CDR2 as SNEGSKA (reference sequence). Trimming removed 3 bases from V and 5 bases from J, with 12 bases in between. In DNA form, the CDR3 reads TGCAGTGCTAGGAGTATAGACCGAGATACGCAGTATTTT. It yields the protein CSARSIDRDTQYF.

With respect to this clonotype: This may be a read error, as it is one base from a much larger clone. The chain uses TRBV10-3 and TRBJ2-7; no reliable D call. The germline CDR1 and CDR2 sequences are ENHRY and SYGVKD. This CDR3 contains 13 residues. CDR3 in DNA: TGTGCCATCTTGGGTGGAGCCGGCCTGGAGCAGCACTTC. Amino acids: CAILGGAGLEQHF.